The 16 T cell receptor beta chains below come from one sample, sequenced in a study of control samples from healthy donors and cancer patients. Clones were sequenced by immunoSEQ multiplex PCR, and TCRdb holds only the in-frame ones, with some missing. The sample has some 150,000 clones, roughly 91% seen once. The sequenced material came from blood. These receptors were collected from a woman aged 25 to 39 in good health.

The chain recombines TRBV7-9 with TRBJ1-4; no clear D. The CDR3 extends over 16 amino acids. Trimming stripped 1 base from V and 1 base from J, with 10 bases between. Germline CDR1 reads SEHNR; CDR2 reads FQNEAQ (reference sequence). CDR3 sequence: CASSLVPTRTNEKLFF. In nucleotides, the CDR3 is TGTGCCAGCAGCTTAGTTCCGACTCGAACTAATGAAAAACTGTTTTTT.

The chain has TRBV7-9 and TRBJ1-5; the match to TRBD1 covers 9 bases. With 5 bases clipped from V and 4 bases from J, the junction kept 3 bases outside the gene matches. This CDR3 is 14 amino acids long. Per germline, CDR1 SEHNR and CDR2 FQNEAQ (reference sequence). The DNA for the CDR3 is TGTGCCAGCAGCCTACAGGGGGCTAATCAGCCCCAGCATTTT. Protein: CASSLQGANQPQHF.

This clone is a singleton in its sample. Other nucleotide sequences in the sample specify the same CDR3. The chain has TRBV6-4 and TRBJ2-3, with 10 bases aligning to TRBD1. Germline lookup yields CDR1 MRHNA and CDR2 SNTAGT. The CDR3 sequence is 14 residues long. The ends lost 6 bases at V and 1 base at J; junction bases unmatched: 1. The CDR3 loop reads CASSGTGGTDTQYF. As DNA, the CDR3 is TGTGCCAGCAGCGGGACAGGGGGCACAGATACGCAGTATTTT.

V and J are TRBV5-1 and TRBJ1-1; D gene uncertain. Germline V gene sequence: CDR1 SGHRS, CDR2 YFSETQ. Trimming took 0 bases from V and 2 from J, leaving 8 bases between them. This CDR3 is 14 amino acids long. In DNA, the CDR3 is TGCGCCAGCAGCTTGGAGGGCGGCAACACTGAAGCTTTCTTT. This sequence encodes CASSLEGGNTEAFF.

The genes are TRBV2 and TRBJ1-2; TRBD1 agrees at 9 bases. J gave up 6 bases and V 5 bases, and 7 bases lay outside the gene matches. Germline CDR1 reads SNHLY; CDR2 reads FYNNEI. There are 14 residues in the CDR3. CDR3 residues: CASSPQGARDGYTF. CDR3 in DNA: TGTGCCAGCAGTCCACAGGGGGCCCGAGATGGCTACACCTTC.

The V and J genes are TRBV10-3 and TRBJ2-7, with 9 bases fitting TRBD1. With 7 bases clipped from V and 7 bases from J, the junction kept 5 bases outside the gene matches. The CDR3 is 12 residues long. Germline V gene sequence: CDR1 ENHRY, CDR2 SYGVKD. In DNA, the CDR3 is TGTGCCATCATGGGACAGGGAGGGGAGCAGTACTTC. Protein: CAIMGQGGEQYF.

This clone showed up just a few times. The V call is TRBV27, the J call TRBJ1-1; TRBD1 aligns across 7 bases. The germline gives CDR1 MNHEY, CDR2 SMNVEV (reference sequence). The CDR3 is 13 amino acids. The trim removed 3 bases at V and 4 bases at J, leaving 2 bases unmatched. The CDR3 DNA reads TGTGCCAGCAGTTTGACAGGGCTCACTGAAGCTTTCTTT. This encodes CASSLTGLTEAFF.

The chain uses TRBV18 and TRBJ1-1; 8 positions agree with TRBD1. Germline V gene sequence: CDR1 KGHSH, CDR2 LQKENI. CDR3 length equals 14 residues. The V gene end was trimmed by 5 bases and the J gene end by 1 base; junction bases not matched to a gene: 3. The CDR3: CASSRDRSNTEAFF. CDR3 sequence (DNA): TGTGCCAGCTCAAGGGACAGGTCGAACACTGAAGCTTTCTTT.

CDR3 loop: CASRSPSTGELFF. Written as DNA, the CDR3 is TGTGCCAGCAGATCTCCTAGCACCGGGGAGCTGTTTTTT. V gene TRBV6-6 combines with J gene TRBJ2-2; D unclear. Germline loops: CDR1 MNHNY, CDR2 SVGAGI (reference sequence). The germline V and J ends were trimmed by 6 bases and 4 bases, with 9 bases remaining between them. The CDR3 sequence is 13 residues long.

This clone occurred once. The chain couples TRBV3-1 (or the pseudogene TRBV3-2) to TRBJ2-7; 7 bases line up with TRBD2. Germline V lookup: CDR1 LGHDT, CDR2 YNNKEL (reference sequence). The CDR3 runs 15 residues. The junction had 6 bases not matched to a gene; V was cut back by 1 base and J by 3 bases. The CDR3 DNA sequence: TGTGCCAGCAGCCAAGCCGGGACTACCAACTACGAGCAGTACTTC. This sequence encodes CASSQAGTTNYEQYF.

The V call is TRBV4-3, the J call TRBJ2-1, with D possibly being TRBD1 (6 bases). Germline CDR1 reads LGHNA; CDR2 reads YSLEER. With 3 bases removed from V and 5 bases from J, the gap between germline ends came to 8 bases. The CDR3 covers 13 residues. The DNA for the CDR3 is TGCGCCAGCAGCCAGGACAGCGACAATGAGCAGTTCTTC. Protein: CASSQDSDNEQFF.

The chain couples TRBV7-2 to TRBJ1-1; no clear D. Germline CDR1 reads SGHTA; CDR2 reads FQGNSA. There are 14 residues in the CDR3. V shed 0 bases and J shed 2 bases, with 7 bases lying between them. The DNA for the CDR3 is TGTGCCAGCAGCTTAGCGCTACAAAACACTGAAGCTTTCTTT. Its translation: CASSLALQNTEAFF.

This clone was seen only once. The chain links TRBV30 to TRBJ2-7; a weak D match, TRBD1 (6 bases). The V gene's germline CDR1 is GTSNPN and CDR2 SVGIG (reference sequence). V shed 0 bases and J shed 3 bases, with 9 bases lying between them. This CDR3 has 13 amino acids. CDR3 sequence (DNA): TGTGCCTGGAGTGTAATAGGGGGCTACGAGCAGTACTTC. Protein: CAWSVIGGYEQYF.

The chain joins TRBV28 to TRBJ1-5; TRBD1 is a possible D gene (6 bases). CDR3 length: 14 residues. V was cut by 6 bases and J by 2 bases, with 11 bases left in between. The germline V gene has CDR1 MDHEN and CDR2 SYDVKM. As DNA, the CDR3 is TGTGCCAGCAGACAGGGATGGGGCAATCAGCCCCAGCATTTT. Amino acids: CASRQGWGNQPQHF. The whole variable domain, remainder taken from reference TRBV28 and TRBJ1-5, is DVKVTQSSRYLVKRTGEKVFLECVQDMDHENMFWYRQDPGLGLRLIYFSYDVKMKEKGDIPEGYSVSREKKERFSLILESASTNQTSMYLCASRQGWGNQPQHFGDGTRLSIL.

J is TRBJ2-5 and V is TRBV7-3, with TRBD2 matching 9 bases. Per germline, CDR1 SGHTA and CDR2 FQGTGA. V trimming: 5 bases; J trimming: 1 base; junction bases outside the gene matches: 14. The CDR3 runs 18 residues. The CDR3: CASSGGTSPFFVQETQYF. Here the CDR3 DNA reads TGTGCCAGCAGCGGTGGGACTAGCCCTTTCTTTGTCCAAGAGACCCAGTACTTC.

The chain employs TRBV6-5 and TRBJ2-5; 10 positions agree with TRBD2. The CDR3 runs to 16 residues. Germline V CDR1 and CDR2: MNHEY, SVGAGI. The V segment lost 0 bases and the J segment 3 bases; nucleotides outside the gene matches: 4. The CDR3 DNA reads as TGTGCCAGCAGTTACTCTAGCGGGAGGACCGAAGAGACCCAGTACTTC. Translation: CASSYSSGRTEETQYF.